The 14 T cell receptor beta chains in this list originate from one sample, sequenced in a study of blood T cell repertoires in COVID-19. Here immunoSEQ multiplex PCR was the method, and the copy in TCRdb shows in-frame clones only, minus some. The data show hundreds of thousands of clones, with around 87% seen just once and roughly 6.3% held by the top ten. The sequencing sample was made of peripheral blood. These receptors originate from a woman aged 45-60 years with COVID-19, enrolled during active disease.

This CDR3 reads CASSEGGLAGAAGELFF. The CDR3 region has the DNA TGCGCCAGCAGTGAGGGGGGACTAGCGGGAGCGGCCGGGGAGCTGTTTTTT. This chain joins TRBV10-1 and TRBJ2-2, with 14 bases matching TRBD2. Germline loops: CDR1 WNHNN, CDR2 SYGVQD (reference sequence). There are 17 residues in the CDR3. The V and J ends lost 2 bases and 6 bases, in that order; junction bases with no gene match: 5.

This clone showed up just once. CDR3 in DNA: TGTGCCAGCAGCTTAGCGGCGACAGACCAGTACACCTTC. This encodes CASSLAATDQYTF. The chain is built from TRBV11-2 and TRBJ1-2; TRBD1 might be the D (5 bases). Germline loops: CDR1 SGHAT, CDR2 FQNNGV. This CDR3 comprises 13 residues. V was pared by 1 base and J by 11 bases, with 14 bases between.

The chain joins TRBV2 to TRBJ2-1; a possible D gene is TRBD2 (7 bases). The CDR3 is 14 residues long. Trimming cost V 9 bases and J 6 bases, with 18 bases left between them. Per germline, CDR1 SNHLY and CDR2 FYNNEI. CDR3 sequence: CARGGPIGGNEQFF. The CDR3 coding sequence is TGTGCCAGGGGGGGGCCTATTGGCGGCAATGAGCAGTTCTTC. Full variable domain (outside the CDR3, taken from reference TRBV2 and TRBJ2-1): EPEVTQTPSHQVTQMGQEVILRCVPISNHLYFYWYRQILGQKVEFLVSFYNNEISEKSEIFDDQFSVERPDGSNFTLKIRSTKLEDSAMYFCARGGPIGGNEQFFGPGTRLTVL.

The rearrangement links TRBV27 to TRBJ2-7; 7 bases are a match to TRBD1. Losses at the gene ends were 2 bases for V and 3 bases for J; bases not matched to a gene: 1. The CDR3 loop spans 13 amino acids. Germline CDR1 MNHEY, CDR2 SMNVEV (reference sequence). The CDR3 nucleotides read TGTGCCAGCAGTTTAGGGACAGACTACGAGCAGTACTTC. Translation gives CASSLGTDYEQYF.

The chain recombines TRBV10-1 with TRBJ1-6; weak D call: TRBD1 (5 bases). V lost 2 bases and J 9 bases, leaving 5 bases between the germline ends. Looked up from germline, CDR1 is WNHNN and CDR2 is SYGVQD (reference sequence). The CDR3 is 12 amino acids. The CDR3 here is CASSETGSPLHF. Written as DNA, the CDR3 is TGCGCCAGCAGTGAGACAGGTTCACCCCTCCACTTT.

This chain connects TRBV5-6 to TRBJ1-2; 7 bases fit TRBD1. The CDR3 runs to 14 residues. Germline CDR1 is SGHDT and CDR2 is YYEEEE. V lost 3 bases and J lost 1; bases outside the gene matches: 3. The CDR3 here is CASSWGDSNYGYTF. CDR3 nucleotides: TGTGCCAGCAGCTGGGGGGACAGTAACTATGGCTACACCTTC. The full variable domain, rest sourced from reference TRBV5-6 and TRBJ1-2, is DAGVTQSPTHLIKTRGQQVTLRCSPKSGHDTVSWYQQALGQGPQFIFQYYEEEERQRGNFPDRFSGHQFPNYSSELNVNALLLGDSALYLCASSWGDSNYGYTFGSGTRLTVV.

The rearrangement links TRBV18 to TRBJ2-2; D may be TRBD2 (5 bases). The V gene lost 5 bases and the J gene lost 2 bases, with 12 bases spanning the gap. The CDR3 length is 15 residues. Germline CDR1 KGHSH, CDR2 LQKENI. DNA for the CDR3: TGTGCCAGCTCAAAAAGGACTGATAACACCGGGGAGCTGTTTTTT. Protein: CASSKRTDNTGELFF.

The chain is built from TRBV9 and TRBJ2-1, with D perhaps TRBD2 (5 bases). Germline V CDR1 and CDR2: SGDLS, YYNGEE. The CDR3 consists of 17 residues. V was pared by 0 bases and J by 3 bases, with 16 bases between. CDR3 bases: TGTGCCAGCAGCGTAGCATTAACGGACGCGGGCTACAATGAGCAGTTCTTC. It is translated as CASSVALTDAGYNEQFF. The full variable domain, with the rest looked up from reference TRBV9 and TRBJ2-1, is DSGVTQTPKHLITATGQRVTLRCSPRSGDLSVYWYQQSLDQGLQFLIQYYNGEERAKGNILERFSAQQFPDLHSELNLSSLELGDSALYFCASSVALTDAGYNEQFFGPGTRLTVL.

The chain is built from TRBV7-2 and TRBJ2-7; the D gene is possibly TRBD2 (6 bases). The germline gives CDR1 SGHTA, CDR2 FQGNSA. V was cut by 7 bases and J by 0 bases, with 10 bases left in between. The CDR3 covers 13 residues. Here the CDR3 reads CASISGYSYEQYF. The CDR3 DNA is TGTGCCAGCATAAGCGGGTACTCCTACGAGCAGTACTTC.

The V call is TRBV24-1, the J call TRBJ2-3; D might be TRBD2 (6 bases). The V end lost 9 bases, the J end lost 4 bases, and 16 bases lay between the germline ends. The germline gives CDR1 KGHDR, CDR2 SFDVKD. CDR3 length: 14 amino acids. CDR3 coding DNA: TGTGCCACCTCTCCCCCCGGGGGAGCAGATACGCAGTATTTT. This encodes CATSPPGGADTQYF.

The chain combines TRBV4-3 with TRBJ2-3, with 8 bases lining up with TRBD2. Germline CDR1 and CDR2: LGHNA and YSLEER. This CDR3 is 15 amino acids long. The V segment lost 0 bases and the J segment 5 bases; nucleotides outside the gene matches: 4. The CDR3 DNA reads as TGCGCCAGCAGCCAAGATCACGGGAGGGGAGATACGCAGTATTTT. Translation gives CASSQDHGRGDTQYF.

This rearrangement joins TRBV4-1 to TRBJ1-5; no definite D call. The CDR3 runs 16 residues. Trimming pared 0 bases from V and 1 base from J, leaving 10 bases between. Germline V gene lookup returns CDR1 MGHRA and CDR2 YSYEKL. The CDR3 DNA reads TGCGCCAGCAGCCAAGACCCCAACAAGAGCAATCAGCCCCAGCATTTT. This codes for CASSQDPNKSNQPQHF.

The genes are TRBV18 and TRBJ2-7, with 7 bases that match TRBD1. The V gene's germline CDR1 is KGHSH and CDR2 LQKENI. The ends lost 2 bases at V and 5 bases at J; junction bases unmatched: 6. The CDR3 sequence is 14 residues long. The CDR3 DNA reads as TGTGCCAGCTCACCAAACAGGGGCCCCCACGAGCAGTACTTC. The encoded protein is CASSPNRGPHEQYF.

The chain is built from TRBV11-3 and TRBJ1-5; 10 bases align to TRBD1. This CDR3 spans 14 amino acids. Germline values: CDR1 SGHNT, CDR2 YENEEA. V dropped 6 bases and J dropped 6; count of bases not matched to a gene: 5. CDR3 sequence (DNA): TGTGCCAGCAGTCAAGGACAGGGGGGTCAGCCCCAGCATTTT. Amino acids: CASSQGQGGQPQHF. The whole variable domain, filled in from reference TRBV11-3 and TRBJ1-5, reads EAGVVQSPRYKIIEKKQPVAFWCNPISGHNTLYWYLQNLGQGPELLIRYENEEAVDDSQLPKDRFSAERLKGVDSTLKIQPAELGDSAVYLCASSQGQGGQPQHFGDGTRLSIL.